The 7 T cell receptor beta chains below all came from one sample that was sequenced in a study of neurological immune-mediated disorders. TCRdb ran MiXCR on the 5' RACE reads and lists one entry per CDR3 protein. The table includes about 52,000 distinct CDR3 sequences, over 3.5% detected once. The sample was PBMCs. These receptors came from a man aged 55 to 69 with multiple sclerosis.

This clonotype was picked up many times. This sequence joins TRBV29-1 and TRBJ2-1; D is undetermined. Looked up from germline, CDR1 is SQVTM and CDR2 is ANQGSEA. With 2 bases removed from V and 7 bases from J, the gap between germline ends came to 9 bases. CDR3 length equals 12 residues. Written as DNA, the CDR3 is TGCAGCGTTGAACCGTCTAAAAATGAGCAGTTCTTC. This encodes CSVEPSKNEQFF.

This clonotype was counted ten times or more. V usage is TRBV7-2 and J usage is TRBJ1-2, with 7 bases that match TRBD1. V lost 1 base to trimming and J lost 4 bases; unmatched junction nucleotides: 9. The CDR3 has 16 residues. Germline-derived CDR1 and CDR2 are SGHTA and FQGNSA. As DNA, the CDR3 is TGTGCCAGCAGCTTAGAGTTCCGGGACAGCGGCTATGGCTACACCTTC. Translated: CASSLEFRDSGYGYTF. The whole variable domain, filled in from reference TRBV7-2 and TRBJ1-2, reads GAGVSQSPSNKVTEKGKDVELRCDPISGHTALYWYRQSLGQGLEFLIYFQGNSAPDKSGLPSDRFSAERTGGSVSTLTIQRTQQEDSAVYLCASSLEFRDSGYGYTFGSGTRLTVV.

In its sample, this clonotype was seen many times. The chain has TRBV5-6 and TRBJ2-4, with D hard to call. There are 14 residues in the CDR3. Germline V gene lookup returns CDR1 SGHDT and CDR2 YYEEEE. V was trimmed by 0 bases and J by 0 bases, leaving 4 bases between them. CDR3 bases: TGTGCCAGCAGCTTGGGCCTAGCCAAAAACATTCAGTACTTC. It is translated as CASSLGLAKNIQYF.

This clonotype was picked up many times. CDR3 protein: CSASGGGGRAHEQFF. The CDR3 DNA is TGCAGTGCTAGCGGTGGGGGCGGGAGGGCCCATGAGCAGTTCTTC. The chain carries TRBV20-1 and TRBJ2-1, with 9 bases matching TRBD2. Trimming removed 3 bases from V and 8 bases from J; junction bases left unmatched: 11. The germline CDR1 and CDR2 sequences are DFQATT and SNEGSKA (reference sequence). CDR3 size: 15 residues.

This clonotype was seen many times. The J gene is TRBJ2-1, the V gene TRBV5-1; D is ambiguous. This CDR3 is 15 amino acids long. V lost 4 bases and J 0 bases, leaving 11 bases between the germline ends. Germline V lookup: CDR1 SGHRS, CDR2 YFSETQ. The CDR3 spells CASSADFSSYNEQFF. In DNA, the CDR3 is TGCGCCAGCAGCGCAGATTTTAGCTCCTACAATGAGCAGTTCTTC.

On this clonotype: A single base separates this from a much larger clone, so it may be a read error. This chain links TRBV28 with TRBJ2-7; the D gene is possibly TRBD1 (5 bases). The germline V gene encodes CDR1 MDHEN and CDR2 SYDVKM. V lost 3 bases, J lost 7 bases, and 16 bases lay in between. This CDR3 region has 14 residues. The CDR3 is CASSLAQGRKEQYF. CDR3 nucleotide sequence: TGTGCCAGCAGTTTGGCCCAGGGTAGGAAAGAGCAGTACTTC.

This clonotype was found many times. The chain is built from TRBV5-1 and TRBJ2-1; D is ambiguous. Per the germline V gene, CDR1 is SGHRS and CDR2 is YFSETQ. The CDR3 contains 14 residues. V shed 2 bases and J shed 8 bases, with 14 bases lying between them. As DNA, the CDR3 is TGCGCCAGCAGCTTTCGCAATACTTACGATGAGCAGTTCTTC. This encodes CASSFRNTYDEQFF.